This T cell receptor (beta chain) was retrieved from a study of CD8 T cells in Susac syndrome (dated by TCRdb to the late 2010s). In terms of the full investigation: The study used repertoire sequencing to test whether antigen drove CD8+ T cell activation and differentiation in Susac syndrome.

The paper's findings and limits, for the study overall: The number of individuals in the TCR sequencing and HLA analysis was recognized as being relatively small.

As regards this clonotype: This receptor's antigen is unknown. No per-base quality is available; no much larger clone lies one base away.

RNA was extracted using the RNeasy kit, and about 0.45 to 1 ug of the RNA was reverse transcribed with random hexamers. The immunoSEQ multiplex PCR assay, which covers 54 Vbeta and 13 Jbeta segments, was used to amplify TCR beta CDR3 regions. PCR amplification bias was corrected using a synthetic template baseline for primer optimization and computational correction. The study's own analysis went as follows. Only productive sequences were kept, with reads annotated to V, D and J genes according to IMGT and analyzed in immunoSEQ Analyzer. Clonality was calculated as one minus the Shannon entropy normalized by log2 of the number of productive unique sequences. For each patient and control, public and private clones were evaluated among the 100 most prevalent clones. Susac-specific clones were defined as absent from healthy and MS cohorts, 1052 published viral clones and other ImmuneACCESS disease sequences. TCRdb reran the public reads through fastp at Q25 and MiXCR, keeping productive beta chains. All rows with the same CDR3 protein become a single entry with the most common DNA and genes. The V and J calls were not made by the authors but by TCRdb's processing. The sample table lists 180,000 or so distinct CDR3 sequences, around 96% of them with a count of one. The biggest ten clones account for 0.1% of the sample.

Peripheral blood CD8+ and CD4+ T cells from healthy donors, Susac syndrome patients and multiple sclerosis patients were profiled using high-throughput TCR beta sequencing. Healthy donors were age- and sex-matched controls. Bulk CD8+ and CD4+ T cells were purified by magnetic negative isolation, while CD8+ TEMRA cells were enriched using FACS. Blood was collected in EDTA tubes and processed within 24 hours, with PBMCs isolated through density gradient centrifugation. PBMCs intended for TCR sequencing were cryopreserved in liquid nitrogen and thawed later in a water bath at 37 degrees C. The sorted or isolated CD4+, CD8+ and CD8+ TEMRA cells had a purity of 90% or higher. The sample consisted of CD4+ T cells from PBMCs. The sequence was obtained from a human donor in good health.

The CDR3 protein is CASSQAQGDYGYTF. DNA sequence: TGCGCCAGCAGCCAAGCCCAGGGAGACTATGGCTACACCTTC. The chain is made from TRBV4-3 and TRBJ1-2, with TRBD1 perhaps the D gene, on 5 matching bases. According to the germline V gene, CDR1 reads LGHNA and CDR2 reads YSLEER. V loses 1 base of germline sequence and J loses 3 bases, and the interval between the two ends is 9 bases. The CDR3 runs 14 amino acids, cysteine and phenylalanine included. Only the CDR3 portion is preserved as DNA: 42 bases, with reading frame beginning at the first base.